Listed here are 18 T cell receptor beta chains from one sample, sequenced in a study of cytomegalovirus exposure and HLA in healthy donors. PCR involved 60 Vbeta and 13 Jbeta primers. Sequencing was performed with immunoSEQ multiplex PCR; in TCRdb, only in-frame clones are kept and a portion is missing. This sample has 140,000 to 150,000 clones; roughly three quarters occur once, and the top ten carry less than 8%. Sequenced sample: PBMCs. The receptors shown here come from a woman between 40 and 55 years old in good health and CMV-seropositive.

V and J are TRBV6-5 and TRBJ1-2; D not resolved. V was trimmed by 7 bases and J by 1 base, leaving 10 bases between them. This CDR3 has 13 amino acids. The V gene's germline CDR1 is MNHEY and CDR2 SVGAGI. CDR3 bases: TGTGCCAGCAAGCTTACCCTTAACTATGGCTACACCTTC. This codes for CASKLTLNYGYTF.

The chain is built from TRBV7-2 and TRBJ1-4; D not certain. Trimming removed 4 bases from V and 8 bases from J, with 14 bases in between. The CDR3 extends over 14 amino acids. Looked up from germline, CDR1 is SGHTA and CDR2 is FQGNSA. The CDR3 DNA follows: TGTGCCAGCAGCTCGCGGAGCCCGGCGGAAAAACTGTTTTTT. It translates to CASSSRSPAEKLFF.

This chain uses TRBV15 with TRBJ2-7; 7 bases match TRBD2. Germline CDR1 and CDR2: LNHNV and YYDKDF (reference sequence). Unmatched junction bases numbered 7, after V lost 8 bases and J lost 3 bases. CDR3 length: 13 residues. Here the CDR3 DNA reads TGTGCCACCGGCGCGGGGGAGAACTACGAGCAGTACTTC. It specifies CATGAGENYEQYF.

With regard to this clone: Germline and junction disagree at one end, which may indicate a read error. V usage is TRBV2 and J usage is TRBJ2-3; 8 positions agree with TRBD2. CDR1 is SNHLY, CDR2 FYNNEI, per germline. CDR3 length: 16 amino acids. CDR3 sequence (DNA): TGTGCCAGCAGCGAAGAAGCGGGGGCCCGCACAGATACGCAGTATTTT. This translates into CASSEEAGARTDTQYF.

For the CDR3, the DNA is TGCGCCAGCAGCTTGGCCTCCGGGACTAGCGGGGGGACTCAGTATTTT. This codes for CASSLASGTSGGTQYF. The chain has TRBV5-1 and TRBJ2-3; 15 positions agree with TRBD2. Germline V lookup: CDR1 SGHRS, CDR2 YFSETQ. There are 16 residues in the CDR3. After removal of 0 bases from V and 12 bases from J, the junction contained 8 bases not matched to a gene.

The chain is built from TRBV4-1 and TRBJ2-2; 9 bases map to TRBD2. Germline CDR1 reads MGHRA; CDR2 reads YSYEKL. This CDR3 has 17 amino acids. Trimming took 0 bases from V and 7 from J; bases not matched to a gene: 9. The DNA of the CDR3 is TGCGCCAGCAGCCAAGAAGGGCGGGGGGGCAGGGGCGGGGAGCTGTTTTTT. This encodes CASSQEGRGGRGGELFF.

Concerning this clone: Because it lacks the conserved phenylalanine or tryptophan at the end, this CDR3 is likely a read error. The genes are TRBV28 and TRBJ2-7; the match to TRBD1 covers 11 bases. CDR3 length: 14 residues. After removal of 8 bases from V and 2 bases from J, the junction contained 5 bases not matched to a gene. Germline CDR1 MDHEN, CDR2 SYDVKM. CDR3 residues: CASSGQGATYEQYL. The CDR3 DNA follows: TGTGCCAGCTCCGGACAGGGGGCCACCTACGAGCAGTACCTC.

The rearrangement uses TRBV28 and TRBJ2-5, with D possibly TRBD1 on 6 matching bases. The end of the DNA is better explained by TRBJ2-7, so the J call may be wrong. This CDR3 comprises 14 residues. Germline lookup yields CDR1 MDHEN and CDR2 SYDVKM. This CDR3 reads CASKIGGSSYEQYF. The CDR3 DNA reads TGTGCCAGCAAAATTGGGGGCAGCTCCTACGAGCAGTACTTC.

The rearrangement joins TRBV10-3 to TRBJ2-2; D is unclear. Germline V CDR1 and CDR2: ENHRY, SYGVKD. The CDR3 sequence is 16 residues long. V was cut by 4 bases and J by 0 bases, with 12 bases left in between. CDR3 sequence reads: CAISASGMANTGELFF. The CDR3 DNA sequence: TGTGCCATCAGTGCATCAGGCATGGCGAACACCGGGGAGCTGTTTTTT.

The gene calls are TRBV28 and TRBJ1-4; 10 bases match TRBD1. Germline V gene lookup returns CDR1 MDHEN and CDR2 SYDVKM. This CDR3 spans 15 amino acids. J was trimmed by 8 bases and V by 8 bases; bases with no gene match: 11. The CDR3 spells CASSEGGTGEEKLFF. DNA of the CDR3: TGTGCCAGCTCGGAGGGAGGGACAGGGGAGGAAAAACTGTTTTTT.

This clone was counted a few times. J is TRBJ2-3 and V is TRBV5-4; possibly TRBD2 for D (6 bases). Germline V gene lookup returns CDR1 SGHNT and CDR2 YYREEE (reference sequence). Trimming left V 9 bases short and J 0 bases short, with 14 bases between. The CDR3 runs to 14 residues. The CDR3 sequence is CATIADPSTDTQYF. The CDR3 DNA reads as TGTGCCACCATAGCGGACCCTAGCACAGATACGCAGTATTTT.

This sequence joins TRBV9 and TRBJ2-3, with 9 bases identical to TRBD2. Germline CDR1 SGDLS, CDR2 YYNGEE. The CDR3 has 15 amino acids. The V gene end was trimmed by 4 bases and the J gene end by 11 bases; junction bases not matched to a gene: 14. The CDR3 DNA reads TGTGCCAGCAGCCCAGTAGCGGGGGCCAGCAGTATGCAGTATTTT. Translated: CASSPVAGASSMQYF. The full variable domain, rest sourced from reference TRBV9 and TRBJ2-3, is DSGVTQTPKHLITATGQRVTLRCSPRSGDLSVYWYQQSLDQGLQFLIQYYNGEERAKGNILERFSAQQFPDLHSELNLSSLELGDSALYFCASSPVAGASSMQYFGPGTRLTVL.

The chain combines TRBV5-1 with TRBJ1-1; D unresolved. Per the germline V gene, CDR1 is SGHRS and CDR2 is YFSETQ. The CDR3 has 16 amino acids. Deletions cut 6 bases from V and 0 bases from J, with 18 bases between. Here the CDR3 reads CASTPTSLRMNTEAFF. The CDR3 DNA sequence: TGCGCCAGCACCCCGACCTCACTCAGGATGAACACTGAAGCTTTCTTT.

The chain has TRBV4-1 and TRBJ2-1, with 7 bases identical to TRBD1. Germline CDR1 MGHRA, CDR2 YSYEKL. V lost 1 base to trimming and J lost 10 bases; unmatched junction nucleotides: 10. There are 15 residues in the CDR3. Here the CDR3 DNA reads TGCGCCAGCAGCCAAGTTGGGAGCAAGACAGGGGAGCAGTTCTTC. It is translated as CASSQVGSKTGEQFF.

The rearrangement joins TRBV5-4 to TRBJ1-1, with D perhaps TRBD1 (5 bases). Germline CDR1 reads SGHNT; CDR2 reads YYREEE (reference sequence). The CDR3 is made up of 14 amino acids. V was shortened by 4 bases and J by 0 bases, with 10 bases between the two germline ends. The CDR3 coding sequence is TGTGCCAGCAGCCGTGACAGAATGAACACTGAAGCTTTCTTT. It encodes CASSRDRMNTEAFF.

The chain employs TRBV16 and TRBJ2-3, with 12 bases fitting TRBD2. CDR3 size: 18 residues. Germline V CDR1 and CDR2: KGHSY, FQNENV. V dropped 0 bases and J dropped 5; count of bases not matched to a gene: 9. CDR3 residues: CASSQSPLAGGPKDTQYF. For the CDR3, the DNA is TGTGCCAGCAGCCAATCTCCGCTAGCGGGGGGGCCTAAAGATACGCAGTATTTT.

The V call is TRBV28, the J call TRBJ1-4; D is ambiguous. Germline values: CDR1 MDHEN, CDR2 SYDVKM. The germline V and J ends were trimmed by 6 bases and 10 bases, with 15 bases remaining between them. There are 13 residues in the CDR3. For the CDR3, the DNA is TGTGCCAGCAGGCGTCAGGCGTTCGTAAAACTGTTTTTT. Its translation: CASRRQAFVKLFF.

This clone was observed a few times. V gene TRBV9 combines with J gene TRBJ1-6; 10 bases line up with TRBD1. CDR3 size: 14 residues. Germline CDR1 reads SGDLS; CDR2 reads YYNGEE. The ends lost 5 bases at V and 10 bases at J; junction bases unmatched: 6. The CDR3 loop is CASSPGTGASPLHF. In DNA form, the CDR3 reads TGTGCCAGCAGTCCCGGGACAGGGGCATCACCCCTCCACTTT.